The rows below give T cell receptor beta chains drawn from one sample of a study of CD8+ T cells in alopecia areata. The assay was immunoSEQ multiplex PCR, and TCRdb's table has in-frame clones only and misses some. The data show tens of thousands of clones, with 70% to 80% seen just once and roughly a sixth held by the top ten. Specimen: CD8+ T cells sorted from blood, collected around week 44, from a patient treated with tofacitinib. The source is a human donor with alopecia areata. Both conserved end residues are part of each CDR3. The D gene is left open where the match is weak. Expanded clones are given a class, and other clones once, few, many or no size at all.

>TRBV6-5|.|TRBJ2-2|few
CASSYSSAGELFF
TGTGCCAGCAGTTACTCGTCCGCCGGGGAGCTGTTTTTT
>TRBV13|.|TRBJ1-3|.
CASSARDRRSGNTIYF
TGTGCCAGCAGCGCTAGGGACCGCCGCTCTGGAAACACCATATATTTT
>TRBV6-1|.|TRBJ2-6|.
CASSQGHSGANVLTF
TGTGCCAGCAGTCAGGGGCACTCTGGGGCCAACGTCCTGACTTTC
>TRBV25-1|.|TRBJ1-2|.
CASSDTNLNGYTF
TGTGCCAGCAGTGACACAAACTTGAATGGCTACACCTTC
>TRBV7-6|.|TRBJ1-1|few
CASSLNGAVMNTEAFF
TGTGCCAGCAGCTTAAATGGGGCAGTCATGAACACTGAAGCTTTCTTT
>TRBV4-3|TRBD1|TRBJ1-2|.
CASSQDGTGVNYGYTF
TGCGCCAGCAGCCAAGATGGGACAGGGGTTAACTATGGCTACACCTTC
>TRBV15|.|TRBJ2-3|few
CATSVNPRATTDTQYF
TGTGCCACCAGCGTCAACCCCAGGGCAACCACAGATACGCAGTATTTT
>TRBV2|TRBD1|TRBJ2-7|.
CASSREGGANYEQYF
TGTGCCAGCAGTCGTGAAGGGGGCGCGAACTACGAGCAGTACTTC
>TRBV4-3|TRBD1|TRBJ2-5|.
CASSQGTGDPHQYF
TGCGCCAGCAGCCAAGGGACAGGGGACCCCCATCAGTACTTC
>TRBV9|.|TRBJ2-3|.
CASSVLGGSDTQYF
TGTGCCAGCAGCGTATTAGGAGGGTCAGATACGCAGTATTTT
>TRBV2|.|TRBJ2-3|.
CASSPFGADTQYF
TGTGCCAGCAGCCCATTTGGCGCAGATACGCAGTATTTT
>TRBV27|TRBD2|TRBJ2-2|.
CASSSGGGTGELFF
TGTGCCAGCAGTTCCGGGGGGGGCACCGGGGAGCTGTTTTTT
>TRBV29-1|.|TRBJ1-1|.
CSVAVGEAFF
TGCAGCGTGGCAGTGGGTGAAGCTTTCTTT
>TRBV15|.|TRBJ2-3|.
CATSRVGVFTDTQYF
TGTGCCACCAGCAGAGTCGGGGTTTTCACAGATACGCAGTATTTT
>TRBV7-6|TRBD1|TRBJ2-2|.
CASSPDRVTGELFF
TGTGCCAGCAGCCCTGACAGGGTCACCGGGGAGCTGTTTTTT
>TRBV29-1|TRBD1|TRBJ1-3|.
CSVVGQGSGNTIYF
TGCAGCGTTGTAGGACAGGGATCTGGAAACACCATATATTTT
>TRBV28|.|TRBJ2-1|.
CASSLQRADNEQFF
TGTGCCAGCAGCCTGCAACGGGCGGACAATGAGCAGTTCTTC
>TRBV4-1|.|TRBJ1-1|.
CASSQGQGDEAFF
TGCGCCAGCAGCCAAGGACAAGGGGACGAGGCTTTCTTT
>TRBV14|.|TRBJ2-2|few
CASSQDLGFTGELFF
TGTGCCAGCAGCCAAGATCTGGGATTCACCGGGGAGCTGTTTTTT
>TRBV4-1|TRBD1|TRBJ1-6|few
CASSQDWQGGSPLHF
TGCGCCAGCAGCCAAGATTGGCAGGGGGGTTCACCCCTCCACTTT
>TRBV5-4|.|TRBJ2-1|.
CASSLRGSLDEQFF
TGTGCCAGCAGCTTACGGGGGAGCTTGGATGAGCAGTTCTTC
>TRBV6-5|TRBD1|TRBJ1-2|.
CASSPGQGAKGYTF
TGTGCCAGCAGCCCGGGACAGGGGGCGAAAGGCTACACCTTC
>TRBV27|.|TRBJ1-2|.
CASSPPEGGYGYTF
TGTGCCAGCAGCCCCCCGGAGGGCGGCTATGGCTACACCTTC
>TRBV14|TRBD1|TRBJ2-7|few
CASSQGQGYEQYF
TGTGCCAGCAGCCAGGGACAGGGCTACGAGCAGTACTTC
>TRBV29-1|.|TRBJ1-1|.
CSVVTENTEAFF
TGCAGCGTCGTGACCGAGAACACTGAAGCTTTCTTT
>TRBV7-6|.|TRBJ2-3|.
CASSLASSSLTDTQYF
TGTGCCAGCAGCTTAGCGTCTAGCTCCTTGACAGATACGCAGTATTTT
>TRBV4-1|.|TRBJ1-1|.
CASSQYRDNTEAFF
TGCGCCAGCAGCCAATACAGGGATAACACTGAAGCTTTCTTT
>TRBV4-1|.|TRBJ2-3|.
CASSRTAPDTQYF
TGCGCCAGCAGCCGGACGGCGCCAGATACGCAGTATTTT
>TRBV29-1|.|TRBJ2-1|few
CSGQGRNEQFF
TGCAGCGGCCAGGGCCGCAATGAGCAGTTCTTC
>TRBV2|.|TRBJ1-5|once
CASSEGGTSNQPQHF
TGTGCCAGCAGTGAAGGGGGGACCAGCAATCAGCCCCAGCATTTT
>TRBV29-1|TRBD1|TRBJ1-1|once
CSVPQGADTEAFF
TGCAGCGTCCCACAGGGGGCCGACACTGAAGCTTTCTTT